Following are 29 T cell receptor beta chains from one sample sequenced in a study of brain metastases from non-small cell lung cancer (dated by TCRdb to about 2019). The method was the immunoSEQ multiplex PCR assay. Held by TCRdb, this immuneACCESS table contains in-frame sequences only and omits some clones. Under half of the omission traces to an unresolved V gene where checked; the cause of the rest is unknown. The sample table shows 7,500 to 8,000 clones, and around 85% are seen once. Jointly, the top ten make up 4.1% of the sample. The sample taken for sequencing was primary lung tumor tissue. The cell subset or site label of this sample denotes: primary lung tumor paired with brain metastasis. The receptors here all came from a donor at least 40 years old with non-small cell lung cancer.

This clone has just one count. The chain links TRBV12-3 or TRBV12-4 to TRBJ1-2; perhaps TRBD1 as D (5 bases). This CDR3 has 12 amino acids. V dropped 5 bases and J dropped 3 bases, with 7 bases sitting between them. The CDR3 protein is CASSPTDYGYTF. CDR3 in DNA: TGTGCCAGCAGTCCGACAGACTATGGCTACACCTTC.

This rearrangement joins TRBV6-2 or TRBV6-3 to TRBJ1-2; no clear D gene. The CDR3 has 12 amino acids. Germline CDR1 and CDR2: MNHEY and SVGEGT. V was shortened by 5 bases and J by 5 bases, with 9 bases between the two germline ends. The CDR3 DNA is TGTGCCAGCAGTACGATAGGATATGGCTACACCTTC. Translating it yields CASSTIGYGYTF.

This sequence joins TRBV30 and TRBJ1-1; a possible D gene is TRBD1 (5 bases). Trimming took off 7 bases at V and 5 bases at J, with 17 bases between the two ends. This CDR3 region has 13 residues. The germline gives CDR1 GTSNPN, CDR2 SVGIG (reference sequence). CDR3 region: CASTYRRETEAFF. The CDR3 DNA sequence: TGTGCCTCCACCTACAGGAGAGAGACTGAAGCTTTCTTT.

This clone was seen once. Other nucleotide sequences in the sample specify the same CDR3. This chain uses TRBV6-5 with TRBJ1-4, with D unresolved. V was pared by 5 bases and J by 8 bases, with 18 bases between. CDR3 size: 15 residues. The germline gives CDR1 MNHEY, CDR2 SVGAGI. CDR3 region: CASSLMTPQDEKLFF. As DNA, the CDR3 is TGTGCCAGCAGTCTAATGACACCCCAGGACGAAAAACTGTTTTTT.

The gene calls are TRBV29-1 and TRBJ1-1; 8 bases match TRBD1. This CDR3 spans 13 amino acids. The V segment lost 6 bases and the J segment 5 bases; nucleotides outside the gene matches: 8. In germline, CDR1 is SQVTM, CDR2 ANQGSEA. The CDR3 here is CSVGQGTETEAFF. The CDR3 nucleotides are TGCAGCGTAGGACAGGGAACAGAAACTGAAGCTTTCTTT.

The chain uses TRBV9 and TRBJ2-3; D might be TRBD1 (6 bases). CDR3 length: 18 residues. V lost 1 base and J lost 4, with 22 bases in between. Germline V gene data show CDR1 as SGDLS and CDR2 as YYNGEE. For the CDR3, the DNA is TGTGCCAGCAGCGTAAGGGCCGGGACATTGAAGGTGGCAGATACGCAGTATTTT. The encoded protein is CASSVRAGTLKVADTQYF.

The rearrangement links TRBV7-9 to TRBJ2-6; 8 nucleotides agree with TRBD1. This CDR3 is 16 amino acids long. With 5 bases clipped from V and 2 bases from J, the junction kept 5 bases outside the gene matches. CDR1 and CDR2 from the germline V gene are SEHNR and FQNEAQ (reference sequence). CDR3 loop: CASSGLTGAGANVLTF. In DNA form, the CDR3 reads TGTGCCAGCAGCGGCCTGACAGGGGCTGGGGCCAACGTCCTGACTTTC.

V usage is TRBV7-8 and J usage is TRBJ1-1; possible D gene TRBD1, 6 bases. The CDR3 spans 13 residues. V was pared by 3 bases and J by 7 bases, with 12 bases between. Germline lookup yields CDR1 SGHVS and CDR2 FQNEAQ. CDR3 sequence: CASSFSGADEAFF. The CDR3 DNA reads TGTGCCAGCAGCTTCTCAGGGGCTGATGAAGCTTTCTTT. Drawing the rest from reference TRBV7-8 and TRBJ1-1, the complete variable domain is GAGVSQSPRYKVAKRGQDVALRCDPISGHVSLFWYQQALGQGPEFLTYFQNEAQLDKSGLPSDRFFAERPEGSVSTLKIQRTQQEDSAVYLCASSFSGADEAFFGQGTRLTVV.

Turning to this clone: One end of the junction does not line up with germline, which may come from a read error. The rearrangement links TRBV5-1 to TRBJ1-2, with a possible D match to TRBD1 (5 bases). The CDR3 consists of 16 residues. Looked up from germline, CDR1 is SGHRS and CDR2 is YFSETQ. CDR3 in DNA: TGCGCCAGCAGTTTGGAGGGTGCGCAGGGTAACTATGGCTACACCTTC. It encodes CASSLEGAQGNYGYTF.

The chain joins TRBV7-2 to TRBJ2-7, with 12 nucleotides matching TRBD2. The CDR3 runs to 14 residues. Germline CDR1 is SGHTA and CDR2 is FQGNSA. With 5 bases clipped from V and 4 bases from J, the junction kept 3 bases outside the gene matches. The DNA of the CDR3 is TGTGCCAGCAGCGTAGGACTAGCGGGGTACGAGCAGTACTTC. It codes for CASSVGLAGYEQYF.

The rearrangement uses TRBV20-1 and TRBJ1-6; the D gene is possibly TRBD1 (5 bases). The V and J ends lost 3 bases and 14 bases respectively, with 17 bases between them. Germline CDR1 DFQATT, CDR2 SNEGSKA (reference sequence). The CDR3 extends over 13 amino acids. CDR3 bases: TGCAGTGCTAGTTTAGTTGGGGCGCGGTCCCTCCACTTT. Translated, it gives CSASLVGARSLHF.

J is TRBJ1-2 and V is TRBV29-1; D possibly corresponds to TRBD1 (6 bases). The CDR3 has 14 amino acids. Trimming cost V 7 bases and J 3 bases, with 18 bases left between them. CDR1 is SQVTM and CDR2 is ANQGSEA in the germline V gene. Written as DNA, the CDR3 is TGCAGCGCCAAAAAGATACAGGGAGACTATGGCTACACCTTC. Translating it yields CSAKKIQGDYGYTF.

V usage is TRBV3-1 (or the pseudogene TRBV3-2) and J usage is TRBJ1-2, with a possible D match to TRBD1 (5 bases). Trimming pared 4 bases from V and 8 bases from J, leaving 20 bases between. Germline CDR1 LGHDT, CDR2 YNNKEL (reference sequence). The CDR3 extends over 15 amino acids. DNA of the CDR3: TGTGCCAGCAGCCCCTCAGAAGGGGCAGGGCTGGGCTACACCTTC. Translating it yields CASSPSEGAGLGYTF.

The chain couples TRBV12-3 or TRBV12-4 to TRBJ1-1; D unresolved. The CDR3 covers 13 residues. The V end was cut by 4 bases, the J end by 1 base, with 7 bases between. In nucleotides, the CDR3 is TGTGCCAGCAGTTCCCGACAGAACACTGAAGCTTTCTTT. This gives the protein CASSSRQNTEAFF.

This clone turned up a few times. The V call is TRBV6-5, the J call TRBJ1-2, with D tentatively TRBD1 (5 bases). Trimming left V 5 bases short and J 3 bases short, with 7 bases between. The V gene's germline CDR1 is MNHEY and CDR2 SVGAGI. The CDR3 runs to 12 residues. The CDR3 DNA reads TGTGCCAGCAGTAAGGGGTACTATGGCTACACCTTC. Its protein product is CASSKGYYGYTF.

The rearrangement uses TRBV29-1 and TRBJ2-5; 9 positions agree with TRBD1. The CDR3 has 13 residues. After removal of 7 bases from V and 6 bases from J, the junction contained 9 bases not matched to a gene. Germline V gives CDR1 SQVTM, CDR2 ANQGSEA. The DNA of the CDR3 is TGCAGCGGTAACTACAGGGGGCTGCAGACCCAGTACTTC. Amino acid sequence: CSGNYRGLQTQYF.

V and J are TRBV7-8 and TRBJ2-7; 9 positions match TRBD1. Germline V gives CDR1 SGHVS, CDR2 FQNEAQ. Unmatched junction bases numbered 5, after V lost 5 bases and J lost 3 bases. This CDR3 spans 14 amino acids. The CDR3 here is CASSVTGGYYEQYF. The CDR3 nucleotides read TGTGCCAGCAGCGTCACAGGGGGCTACTACGAGCAGTACTTC.

This clone was recorded only once. The chain combines TRBV6-5 with TRBJ1-5; a possible D gene is TRBD1 (6 bases). V lost 4 bases, J lost 2 bases, and 6 bases lay in between. Germline V gives CDR1 MNHEY, CDR2 SVGAGI. This CDR3 is 13 amino acids long. The CDR3 loop is CASSSGGNQPQHF. The CDR3 DNA reads TGTGCCAGCAGTTCAGGGGGCAATCAGCCCCAGCATTTT.

The gene calls are TRBV4-3 and TRBJ2-1; 9 bases fit TRBD2. Germline lookup yields CDR1 LGHNA and CDR2 YSLEER. With 3 bases clipped from V and 8 bases from J, the junction kept 8 bases outside the gene matches. This CDR3 comprises 15 residues. The CDR3 reads CASSHGLARVDEQFF. The CDR3 coding sequence is TGCGCCAGCAGCCACGGACTAGCGAGGGTGGATGAGCAGTTCTTC.

V is TRBV19 and J is TRBJ2-3; 7 nucleotides match TRBD1. Germline CDR1 is LNHDA and CDR2 is SQIVND (reference sequence). Trimming took 6 bases from V and 3 from J; bases not matched to a gene: 3. CDR3 size: 13 residues. The CDR3: CASRIRGTDTQYF. The CDR3 DNA reads as TGTGCCAGTAGAATCAGGGGGACAGATACGCAGTATTTT.

This clone occurred once. In DNA form, the CDR3 reads TGCAGCGTGAAGGGCCAAGGGGAGGGCTACACCTTC. It codes for CSVKGQGEGYTF. The chain carries TRBV29-1 and TRBJ1-2; D might be TRBD1 (5 bases). Germline CDR1 SQVTM, CDR2 ANQGSEA. The ends were cut back, 6 bases at V and 8 bases at J, with 16 bases in the middle. This CDR3 region has 12 residues.

Note on this clone: The same CDR3 can be traced to other DNA sequences in this sample. Here the CDR3 reads CASSKRDTPGRITFF. CDR3 in DNA: TGTGCCAGCAGCAAACGGGACACCCCTGGTAGAATAACTTTCTTT. The V call is TRBV7-9, the J call TRBJ1-1, with D possibly being TRBD1 (6 bases). Germline lookup yields CDR1 SEHNR and CDR2 FQNEAQ (reference sequence). CDR3 length: 15 residues. V lost 5 bases, J lost 12 bases, and 25 bases lay in between.

The rearrangement uses TRBV7-3 and TRBJ2-3; D not resolved. Germline CDR1 is SGHTA and CDR2 is FQGTGA. V shed 2 bases and J shed 2 bases, with 11 bases lying between them. The CDR3 is made up of 15 amino acids. The DNA for the CDR3 is TGTGCCAGCAGCTTATCGCCGGTGAACACAGATACGCAGTATTTT. It yields the protein CASSLSPVNTDTQYF.

The chain combines TRBV7-3 with TRBJ2-3, with D perhaps TRBD1 (6 bases). In germline, CDR1 is SGHTA, CDR2 FQGTGA. Trimming cost V 1 base and J 2 bases, with 10 bases left between them. This CDR3 region has 15 residues. The CDR3 protein is CASSLNRDDTDTQYF. The CDR3 DNA is TGTGCCAGCAGCTTAAACAGGGATGACACAGATACGCAGTATTTT. Full variable domain (rest looked up from reference TRBV7-3 and TRBJ2-3): GAGVSQTPSNKVTEKGKYVELRCDPISGHTALYWYRQSLGQGPEFLIYFQGTGAADDSGLPNDRFFAVRPEGSVSTLKIQRTERGDSAVYLCASSLNRDDTDTQYFGPGTRLTVL.

The rearrangement joins TRBV10-3 to TRBJ2-1; 7 bases map to TRBD1. Germline loops: CDR1 ENHRY, CDR2 SYGVKD. The CDR3 spans 18 residues. The V segment lost 2 bases and the J segment 0 bases; nucleotides outside the gene matches: 10. The CDR3 coding sequence is TGTGCCATCAGTGAGCAGGACAGGCCACTTAGCTCCTACAATGAGCAGTTCTTC. This gives the protein CAISEQDRPLSSYNEQFF.

The V gene is TRBV14, the J gene TRBJ2-1; 13 nucleotides match TRBD2. Germline CDR1 is SGHDN and CDR2 is FVKESK. There are 19 residues in the CDR3. After removal of 0 bases from V and 5 bases from J, the junction contained 10 bases not matched to a gene. The CDR3 here is CASSQDWDYTSGGDNEQFF. CDR3 nucleotides: TGTGCCAGCAGCCAAGATTGGGATTATACTAGCGGGGGGGACAATGAGCAGTTCTTC.

The chain uses TRBV7-9 and TRBJ2-1; TRBD2 is a possible D gene (5 bases). The V gene lost 4 bases and the J gene lost 1 base, with 14 bases spanning the gap. The V gene's germline CDR1 is SEHNR and CDR2 FQNEAQ (reference sequence). The CDR3 consists of 16 residues. The CDR3 is CASSSTDYVSYNEQFF. CDR3 DNA: TGTGCCAGCAGCTCCACCGACTATGTATCCTACAATGAGCAGTTCTTC.

Concerning this clone: A read error may produce the germline difference seen at one junction end. J is TRBJ2-7 and V is TRBV24-1; 8 bases map to TRBD1. The CDR3 is made up of 14 amino acids. Looked up from germline, CDR1 is KGHDR and CDR2 is SFDVKD. DNA of the CDR3: TGTACCACCAGTGATTTGCTCGGCAGGGGGCGGCAGTACTTC. Its translation: CTTSDLLGRGRQYF.

This rearrangement joins TRBV15 to TRBJ2-7; no clear D. Germline CDR1 LNHNV, CDR2 YYDKDF (reference sequence). The CDR3 spans 14 residues. Trimming shortened V by 7 bases and J by 0 bases, and 13 bases separated the two germline ends. CDR3 sequence reads: CATNSKQFSYEQYF. The CDR3 DNA reads as TGTGCCACCAACAGTAAGCAGTTCTCCTACGAGCAGTACTTC.